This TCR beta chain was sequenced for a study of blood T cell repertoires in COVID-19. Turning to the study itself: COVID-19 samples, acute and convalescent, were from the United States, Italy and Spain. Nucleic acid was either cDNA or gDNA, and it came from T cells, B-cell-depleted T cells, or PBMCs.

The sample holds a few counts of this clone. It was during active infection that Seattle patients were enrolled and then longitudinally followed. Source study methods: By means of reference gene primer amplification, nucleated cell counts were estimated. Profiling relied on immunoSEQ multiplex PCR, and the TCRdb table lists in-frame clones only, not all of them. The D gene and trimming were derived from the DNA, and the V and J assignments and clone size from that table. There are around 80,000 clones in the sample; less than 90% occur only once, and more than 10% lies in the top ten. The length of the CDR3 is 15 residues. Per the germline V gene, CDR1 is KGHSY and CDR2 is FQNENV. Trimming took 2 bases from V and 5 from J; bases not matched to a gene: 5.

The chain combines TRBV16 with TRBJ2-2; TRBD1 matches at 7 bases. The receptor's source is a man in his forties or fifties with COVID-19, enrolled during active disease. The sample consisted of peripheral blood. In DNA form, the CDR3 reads TGTGCCAGCAGCCAAGAAACAGGGGTTACCGGGGAGCTGTTTTTT. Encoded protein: CASSQETGVTGELFF.